This T cell receptor (beta chain) stems from a study of T-cell reconstitution after alpha-beta-depleted transplantation in children. Preparing the TCRbeta library involved the use of unique molecular identifiers. TCRdb re-called the PCR reads with MiXCR, one entry per CDR3 protein. The sample yields 700,000 or so distinct CDR3 sequences, 10% to 15% seen once. This clonotype was detected many times. The target antigen is unknown. At one end, the junction sequence differs from germline, possibly due to a read error. Study results and caveats: Expanded clones from the graft, numbering several hundred, reportedly supplied alpha-beta T cells about two months after transplant. Some patients showed high day-60 TCRbeta diversity, which derived from surviving recipient T cells and thymic progenitors. The authors attributed T-cell counts and diversity one year after transplant mostly to newly produced T cells.

This CDR3 has 15 amino acids. CDR1 MNHEY and CDR2 SVGAGI come from the germline V gene. The specimen was PBMCs, collected before TCRalphabeta/CD19-depleted stem cell transplant. The clonotype comes from a girl aged 2 to 9 with congenital amegakaryocytic thrombocytopenia, due to receive a stem cell transplant. This chain connects TRBV6-5 to TRBJ1-1; TRBD1 aligns across 12 bases. The CDR3 sequence: CASSYSTGTGGGKLF. The CDR3 DNA sequence: TGTGCCAGCAGTTACTCGACCGGGACAGGGGGCGGGAAGCTCTTT.